This T cell receptor (beta chain) was profiled in a study of blood T cell repertoires in COVID-19. About the study: The United States, Italy and Spain were the sources of the acute and convalescent COVID-19 samples. In each case, the material was cDNA or gDNA derived from T cells, B-cell-depleted T cells, or PBMCs.

As processed by the authors: Amplification with reference gene primers provided the estimates of nucleated cell counts. Sequenced by immunoSEQ multiplex PCR; TCRdb stores in-frame clones only, minus some. The V and J calls and clone size come from that table; D and trimming were worked out from the DNA. This sample yields 150,000 to 200,000 clones, of which roughly nine tenths are seen a single time; around 1.9% belongs to the top ten. The CDR3 runs to 15 residues. Germline CDR1 reads SEHNR; CDR2 reads FQNEAQ (reference sequence). The V end was cut by 3 bases, the J end by 0 bases, with 6 bases between.

This TCR came from a man in his 70s with active or convalescent COVID-19. The chain carries TRBV7-9 and TRBJ2-6; D gene ambiguous. The sample taken for sequencing was peripheral blood. The chain's CDR3 is CASSFFSSGANVLTF. The CDR3 DNA is TGTGCCAGCAGCTTCTTCAGCTCTGGGGCCAACGTCCTGACTTTC.